This T cell receptor beta chain was found in a study of T cell responses to AZD1222 COVID-19 vaccine. Produced via immunoSEQ multiplex PCR; TCRdb's table is partial and in-frame only. This table holds some 98,000 clones, 84% found once. Whole-study findings and limits: Spike-wide coverage was observed for vaccine-associated CD4 TCRs, with dominant responses at 160-218 and 743-854. White British donors predominated, females outnumbered males, and clonal diversity was possibly underestimated.

This clone has a handful of counts. Its antigen is currently unknown. The CDR3 is 15 residues long. V lost 6 bases and J lost 5, with 20 bases in between. Germline CDR1 reads SGHTA; CDR2 reads FQGNSA. This clonotype originated in an adult who received the AZD1222 COVID-19 vaccine. This rearrangement joins TRBV7-2 to TRBJ2-7; D tentatively fits TRBD1 or TRBD2 (5 bases each). Material: peripheral blood, obtained 28 days after the second AZD1222 dose. Written as DNA, the CDR3 is TGTGCCAGCAGGCAATCGTGGGGCAGGGAGCACGAGCAGTACTTC. Encoded protein: CASRQSWGREHEQYF. Full variable domain (outside the CDR3, taken from reference TRBV7-2 and TRBJ2-7): GAGVSQSPSNKVTEKGKDVELRCDPISGHTALYWYRQSLGQGLEFLIYFQGNSAPDKSGLPSDRFSAERTGGSVSTLTIQRTQQEDSAVYLCASRQSWGREHEQYFGPGTRLTVT.